The count of the clone carrying this T cell receptor beta chain is one. This record comes from a study of blood T cell repertoires in COVID-19. Study summary: Sites across the United States, Italy and Spain contributed samples from acute and convalescent COVID-19. From T cells, B-cell-depleted T cells, or PBMCs came the material, which was cDNA or gDNA.

Original processing methods: For nucleated cells, counts were estimated from reference gene primer amplification. Profiling relied on immunoSEQ multiplex PCR, and the TCRdb table lists in-frame clones only, not all of them. D and trimming come from the DNA, and the V and J calls and clone size come from that table. The table has 200,000 to 300,000 clones, about 86% seen once. Germline CDR1 LNHDA, CDR2 SQIVND (reference sequence). The CDR3 runs to 17 residues. V lost 10 bases to trimming and J lost 7 bases, with 29 bases between them. The clonotype comes from a woman aged 25-40 years who had recovered from COVID-19. The rearrangement joins TRBV19 to TRBJ1-5; TRBD1 might be the D (6 bases). The sequenced sample consisted of peripheral blood. The CDR3 spells CATKPNRDTPLRQPQHF. The CDR3 DNA follows: TGTGCCACAAAACCGAACAGGGATACGCCTTTAAGGCAGCCCCAGCATTTT. The whole variable domain, filled in from reference TRBV19 and TRBJ1-5, reads DGGITQSPKYLFRKEGQNVTLSCEQNLNHDAMYWYRQDPGQGLRLIYYSQIVNDFQKGDIAEGYSVSREKKESFPLTVTSAQKNPTAFYLCATKPNRDTPLRQPQHFGDGTRLSIL.